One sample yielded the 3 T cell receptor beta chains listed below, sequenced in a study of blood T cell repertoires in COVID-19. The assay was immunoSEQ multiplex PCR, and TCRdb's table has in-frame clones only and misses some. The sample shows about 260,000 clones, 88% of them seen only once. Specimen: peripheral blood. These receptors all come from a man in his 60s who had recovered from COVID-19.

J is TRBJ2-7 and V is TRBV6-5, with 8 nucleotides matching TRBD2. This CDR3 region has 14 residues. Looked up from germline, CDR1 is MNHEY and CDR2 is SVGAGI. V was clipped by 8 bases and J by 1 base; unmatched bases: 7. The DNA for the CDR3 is TGTGCCAGCGGGGAGCGGGGGCGATCCTACGAGCAGTACTTC. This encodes CASGERGRSYEQYF.

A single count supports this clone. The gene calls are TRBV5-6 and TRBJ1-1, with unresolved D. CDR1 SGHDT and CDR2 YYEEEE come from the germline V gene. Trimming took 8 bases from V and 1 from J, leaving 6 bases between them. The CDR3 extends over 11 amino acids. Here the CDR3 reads CASTWNTEAFF. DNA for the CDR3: TGTGCCAGTACTTGGAACACTGAAGCTTTCTTT. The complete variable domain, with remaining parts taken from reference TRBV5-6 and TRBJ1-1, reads DAGVTQSPTHLIKTRGQQVTLRCSPKSGHDTVSWYQQALGQGPQFIFQYYEEEERQRGNFPDRFSGHQFPNYSSELNVNALLLGDSALYLCASTWNTEAFFGQGTRLTVV.

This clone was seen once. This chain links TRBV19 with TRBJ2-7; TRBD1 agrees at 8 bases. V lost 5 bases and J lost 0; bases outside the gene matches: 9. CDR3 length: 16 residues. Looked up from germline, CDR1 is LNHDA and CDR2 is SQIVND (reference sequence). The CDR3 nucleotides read TGTGCCAGTAGTTTCCGTCAGGGGGCTTTCTCCTACGAGCAGTACTTC. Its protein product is CASSFRQGAFSYEQYF.